The clone carrying this TCR beta chain was counted between two and nine times. Its specificity is not known. This may come from a read error, since a much larger clone is one base off. As the CDR3 is not closed by the conserved phenylalanine or tryptophan, this likely results from a read error. This sample was taken from a study of regulatory T cells in long-lasting Graves disease. Study-level results: Patients with persistent disease showed a bias toward TRBV28, TRBJ1-2 and TRBJ2-5. Whereas new patients shared roughly 910 public clonotypes, persistent patients shared more, at approximately 2,700.

Time point noted: persistent/refractory GD, antithyroid drugs over 5 years with positive TRAb. PBMCs provided the RNA from which the TCR library was made. TCR beta libraries were built with iRepertoire HTBI primers and Arm-PCR of CDR3 regions. TCRdb analysed the multiplex PCR reads with MiXCR anew, one entry per CDR3 protein. Altogether some 470,000 distinct CDR3 sequences are present, 20% to 25% being singletons, with the ten largest covering approximately 6.4%. Looked up from germline, CDR1 is SNHLY and CDR2 is FYNNEI. With V trimmed by 6 bases and J by 8 bases, 8 bases remained unmatched. This CDR3 comprises 13 residues.

J is TRBJ1-2 and V is TRBV2; 8 bases agree with TRBD1. This TCR was recovered from a female donor with Graves disease. The sample was peripheral blood mononuclear cells (PBMCs), taken when the disease was refractory, from a patient treated with antithyroid drugs. The CDR3 nucleotides read TGTGCCAGCAGGACAGGACAGGGCCGGGGCTACACCTCC. Its translation: CASRTGQGRGYTS.